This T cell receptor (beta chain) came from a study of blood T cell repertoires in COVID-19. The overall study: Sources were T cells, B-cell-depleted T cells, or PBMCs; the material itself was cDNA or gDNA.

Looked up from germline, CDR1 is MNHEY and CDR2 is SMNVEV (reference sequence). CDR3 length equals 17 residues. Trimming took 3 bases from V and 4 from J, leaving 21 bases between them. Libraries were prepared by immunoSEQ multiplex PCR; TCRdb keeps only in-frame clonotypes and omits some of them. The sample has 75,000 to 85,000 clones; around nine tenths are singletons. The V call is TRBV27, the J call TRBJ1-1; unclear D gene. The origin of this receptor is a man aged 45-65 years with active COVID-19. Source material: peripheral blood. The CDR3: CASSLTGLSRAGTEAFF. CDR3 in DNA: TGTGCCAGCAGTTTGACGGGCCTTTCGCGGGCGGGCACTGAAGCTTTCTTT.